A single T cell receptor (beta chain) is shown here with its context. The data were taken from a study of shared clonotypes between healthy human individuals. CDR1 is KGHSH, CDR2 LQKENI, per germline. V was shortened by 3 bases and J by 3 bases, with 16 bases between the two germline ends. The CDR3 is made up of 16 amino acids. The genomic DNA of each subset was split evenly across several immunoSEQ plates. Per sorted-subset replicate PCR, input was 150 to 250 ng DNA, representing tens of thousands of T cell genomes. Clones were sequenced by immunoSEQ multiplex PCR, and TCRdb holds only the in-frame ones, with some missing. The sample yields more than 500,000 clones, roughly 95% seen once.

The TCR was taken from a woman aged 25 to 39 in good health. This rearrangement joins TRBV18 to TRBJ2-3; the D gene is possibly TRBD2 (6 bases). Sequenced: naive CD4+ T cells sorted from blood. Subset here: CD45RA+ positively selected. Here the CDR3 reads CASSPTTPTSTDTQYF. The CDR3 nucleotides are TGTGCCAGCTCACCCACAACCCCGACTAGTACAGATACGCAGTATTTT.